This TCR beta chain was sequenced for a study of T cells in Graves' hyperthyroidism and ophthalmopathy. General study findings and limits: Clonotypes that were expanded in thyroid above 0.001 mostly appeared in blood too.

Researchers amplified the TCR beta CDR3 regions from RNA transcripts. The TCR CDR3 was amplified in a first-round RT-PCR using the HTBI primer set. TCRdb re-called the multiplex PCR reads with MiXCR, one entry per CDR3 protein. The repertoire consists of around 600,000 distinct CDR3 sequences, with more than 15% occurring once and the leading ten covering about 3.5%. V shed 4 bases and J 5 bases; nucleotides not matched to a gene: 11. Per the germline V gene, CDR1 is SGHTA and CDR2 is FQGNSA. The CDR3 runs 15 residues. As to this clonotype: Its antigen is not identified.

Sample: blood. The source is a middle-aged woman with Graves' ophthalmopathy. The V gene is TRBV7-2, the J gene TRBJ2-7, with 7 bases lining up with TRBD2. For the CDR3, the DNA is TGTGCCAGCAGCTCCGTATGGCGCGGGAGTAACGAGCAGTACTTC. It specifies CASSSVWRGSNEQYF. The whole variable domain, filled in from reference TRBV7-2 and TRBJ2-7, reads GAGVSQSPSNKVTEKGKDVELRCDPISGHTALYWYRQSLGQGLEFLIYFQGNSAPDKSGLPSDRFSAERTGGSVSTLTIQRTQQEDSAVYLCASSSVWRGSNEQYFGPGTRLTVT.